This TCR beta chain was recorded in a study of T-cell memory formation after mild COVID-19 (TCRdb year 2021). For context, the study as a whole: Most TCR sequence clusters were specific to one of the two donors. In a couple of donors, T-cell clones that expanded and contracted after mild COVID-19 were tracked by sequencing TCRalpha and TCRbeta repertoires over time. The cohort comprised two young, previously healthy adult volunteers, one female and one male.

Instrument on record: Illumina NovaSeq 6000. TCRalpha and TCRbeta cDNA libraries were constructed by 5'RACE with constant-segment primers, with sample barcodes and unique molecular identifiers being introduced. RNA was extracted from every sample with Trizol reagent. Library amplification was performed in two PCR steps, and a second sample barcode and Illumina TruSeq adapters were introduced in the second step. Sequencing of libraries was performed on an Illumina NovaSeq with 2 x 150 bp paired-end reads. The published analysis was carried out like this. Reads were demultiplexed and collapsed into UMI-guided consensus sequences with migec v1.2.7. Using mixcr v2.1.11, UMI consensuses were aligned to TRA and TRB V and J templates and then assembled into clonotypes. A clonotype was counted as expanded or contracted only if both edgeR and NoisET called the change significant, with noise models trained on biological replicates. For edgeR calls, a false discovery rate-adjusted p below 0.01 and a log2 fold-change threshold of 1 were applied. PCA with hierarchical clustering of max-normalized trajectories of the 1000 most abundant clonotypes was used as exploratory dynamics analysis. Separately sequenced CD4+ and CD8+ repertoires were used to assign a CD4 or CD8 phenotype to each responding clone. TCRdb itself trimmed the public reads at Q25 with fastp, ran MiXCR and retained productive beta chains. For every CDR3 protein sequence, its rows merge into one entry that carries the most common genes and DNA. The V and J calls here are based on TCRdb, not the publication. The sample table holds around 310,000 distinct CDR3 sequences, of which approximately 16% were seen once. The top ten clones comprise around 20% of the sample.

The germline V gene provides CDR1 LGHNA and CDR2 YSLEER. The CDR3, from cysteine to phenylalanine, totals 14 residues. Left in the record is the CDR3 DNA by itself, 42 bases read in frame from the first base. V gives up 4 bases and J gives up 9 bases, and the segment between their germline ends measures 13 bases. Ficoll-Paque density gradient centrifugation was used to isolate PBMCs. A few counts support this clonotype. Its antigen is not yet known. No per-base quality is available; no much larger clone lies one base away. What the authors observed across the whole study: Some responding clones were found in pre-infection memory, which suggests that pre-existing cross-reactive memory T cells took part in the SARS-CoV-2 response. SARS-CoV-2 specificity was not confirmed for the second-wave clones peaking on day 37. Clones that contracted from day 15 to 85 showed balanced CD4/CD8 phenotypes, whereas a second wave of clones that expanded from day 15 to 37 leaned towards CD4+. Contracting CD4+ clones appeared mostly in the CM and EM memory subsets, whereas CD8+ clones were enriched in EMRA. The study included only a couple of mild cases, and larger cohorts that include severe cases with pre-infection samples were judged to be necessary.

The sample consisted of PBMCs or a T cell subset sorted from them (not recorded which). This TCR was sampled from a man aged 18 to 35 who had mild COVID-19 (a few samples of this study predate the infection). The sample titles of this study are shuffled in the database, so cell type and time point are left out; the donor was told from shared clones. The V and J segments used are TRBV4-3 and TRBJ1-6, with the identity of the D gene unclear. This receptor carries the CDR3 CASSLRDGSSPLHF. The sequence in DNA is TGCGCCAGCAGCCTGCGAGACGGGAGTTCACCCCTCCACTTT.